These 8 T cell receptor beta chains share one sample of origin, sequenced in a study of blood T cell repertoires in COVID-19. The protocol was immunoSEQ multiplex PCR, while the TCRdb copy is restricted to in-frame clones and leaves out a portion. The sample carries 100,000 to 150,000 clones, about three quarters recorded once. Source material: peripheral blood. The source is a woman aged 65 to 85 with acute or convalescent COVID-19.

This chain connects TRBV7-3 to TRBJ2-1; 7 bases map to TRBD1. Germline values: CDR1 SGHTA, CDR2 FQGTGA. With 2 bases clipped from V and 5 bases from J, the junction kept 6 bases outside the gene matches. There are 15 residues in the CDR3. CDR3 residues: CASSLEGAQNNEQFF. As DNA, the CDR3 is TGTGCCAGCAGCTTAGAGGGGGCCCAGAACAATGAGCAGTTCTTC.

The J gene is TRBJ2-5, the V gene TRBV10-3; TRBD1 matches at 8 bases. In germline, CDR1 is ENHRY, CDR2 SYGVKD. Losses at the gene ends were 3 bases for V and 7 bases for J; bases not matched to a gene: 10. The CDR3 extends over 15 amino acids. CDR3 in amino acids: CAISDSRGRRGTQYF. The CDR3 DNA reads as TGTGCCATCAGTGATTCCAGGGGGCGCAGGGGGACCCAGTACTTC.

The chain employs TRBV4-1 and TRBJ1-2; no firm D call. Germline V gene data show CDR1 as MGHRA and CDR2 as YSYEKL. The V and J ends lost 0 bases and 1 base respectively, with 9 bases between them. The CDR3 runs 15 residues. The DNA of the CDR3 is TGCGCCAGCAGCCAAGAGGGCCAGTTTAACTATGGCTACACCTTC. Translation gives CASSQEGQFNYGYTF.

The CDR3 is CASSQGSPDTQYF. The CDR3 bases are TGTGCCAGCAGCCAGGGGTCCCCAGATACGCAGTATTTT. The rearrangement links TRBV5-6 to TRBJ2-3; TRBD1 might be the D (6 bases). V lost 4 bases and J lost 4, with 10 bases in between. Per germline, CDR1 SGHDT and CDR2 YYEEEE. The CDR3 is 13 residues long.

The chain carries TRBV9 and TRBJ1-2; perhaps TRBD1 as D (5 bases). Trimming stripped 0 bases from V and 8 bases from J, with 8 bases between. Germline CDR1 SGDLS, CDR2 YYNGEE. This CDR3 is built from 12 residues. CDR3 nucleotide sequence: TGTGCCAGCAGCGTAGGGAGGGGCGGCTACACCTTC. Its protein is CASSVGRGGYTF.

The V and J genes are TRBV6-2 or TRBV6-3 and TRBJ2-4; 9 nucleotides agree with TRBD2. This CDR3 comprises 14 residues. Germline V gives CDR1 MNHEY, CDR2 SVGEGT. J lost 7 bases, V lost 6 bases, and 7 bases had no gene match. CDR3 amino acids: CASSDPGLANIQYF. The CDR3 nucleotides read TGTGCCAGCAGCGACCCGGGACTAGCCAACATTCAGTACTTC.

The chain recombines TRBV25-1 with TRBJ2-7; 9 nucleotides agree with TRBD1. Germline CDR1 is MGHDK and CDR2 is SYGVNS. The CDR3 covers 13 residues. Trimming took 8 bases from V and 5 from J; bases not matched to a gene: 7. CDR3 residues: CASYGQGTNEQYF. CDR3 sequence (DNA): TGTGCCAGCTACGGACAGGGGACGAACGAGCAGTACTTC.

Ten or more counts support this clone. The chain has TRBV6-5 and TRBJ1-5; possible D gene TRBD1, 5 bases. Germline-derived CDR1 and CDR2 are MNHEY and SVGAGI. The ends were cut back, 2 bases at V and 7 bases at J, with 12 bases in the middle. CDR3 length: 14 residues. Here the CDR3 DNA reads TGTGCCAGCAGTTACGGCCAGGGTGTGCAGCCCCAGCATTTT. Residues: CASSYGQGVQPQHF.